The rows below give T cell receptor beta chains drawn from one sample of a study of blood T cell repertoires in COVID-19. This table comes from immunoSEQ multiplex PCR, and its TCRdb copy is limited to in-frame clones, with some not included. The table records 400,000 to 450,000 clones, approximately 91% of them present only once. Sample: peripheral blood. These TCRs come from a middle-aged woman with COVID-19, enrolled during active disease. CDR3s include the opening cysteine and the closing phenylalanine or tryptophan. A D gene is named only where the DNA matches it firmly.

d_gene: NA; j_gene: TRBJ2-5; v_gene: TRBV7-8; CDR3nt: TGTGCCAGCAGCTCAGACCGACTGATCCAAGAGACCCAGTACTTC; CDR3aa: CASSSDRLIQETQYF
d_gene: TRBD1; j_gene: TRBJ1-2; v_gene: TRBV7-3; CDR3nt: TGTGCCAGCAGCCCACAAGACAGGGGACCCAACTATGGCTACACCTTC; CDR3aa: CASSPQDRGPNYGYTF
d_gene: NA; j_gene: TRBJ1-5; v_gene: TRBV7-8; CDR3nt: TGTGCCAGCAGCTTAGTTGGGCAGTCTTGGGATCAGCCCCAGCATTTT; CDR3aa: CASSLVGQSWDQPQHF
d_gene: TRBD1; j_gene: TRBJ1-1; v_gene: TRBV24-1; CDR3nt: TGTGCCACCAGTGGGGACAGTATCCTCCACACTGAAGCTTTCTTT; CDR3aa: CATSGDSILHTEAFF
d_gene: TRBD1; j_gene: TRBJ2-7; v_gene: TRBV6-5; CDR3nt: TGTGCCAGCAGCATACGGACAGGGAGCTACGAGCAGTACTTC; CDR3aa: CASSIRTGSYEQYF
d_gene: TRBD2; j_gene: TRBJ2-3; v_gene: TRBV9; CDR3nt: TGTGCCAGCAGCCTAGAAAGCGGGAGCCCCGATACGCAGTATTTT; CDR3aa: CASSLESGSPDTQYF
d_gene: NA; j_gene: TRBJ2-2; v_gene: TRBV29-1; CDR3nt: TGCAGCGTTGCGGGGGTAGGGTACACCGGGGAGCTGTTTTTT; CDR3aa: CSVAGVGYTGELFF
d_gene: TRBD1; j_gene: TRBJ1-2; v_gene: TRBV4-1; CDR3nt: TGCGCCAGCAGCCAAGAAAGGGACAGGTCGAACTTGGGAGGCTACACCTTC; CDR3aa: CASSQERDRSNLGGYTF
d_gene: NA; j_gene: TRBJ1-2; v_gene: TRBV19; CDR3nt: TGTGCCAGTACAGGGGCCACGGTCTATGGCTACACCTTC; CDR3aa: CASTGATVYGYTF
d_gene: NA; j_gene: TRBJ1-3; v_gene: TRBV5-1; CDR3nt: TGCGCCAGCAGCTTGGGGGTCGGCCAGGCTGGAAACACCATATATTTT; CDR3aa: CASSLGVGQAGNTIYF
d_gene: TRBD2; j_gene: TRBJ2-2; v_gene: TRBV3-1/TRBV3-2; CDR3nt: TGTGCCAGCAGCCCCCGAGCGGGGGGGAACACCGGGGAGCTGTTTTTT; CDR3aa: CASSPRAGGNTGELFF
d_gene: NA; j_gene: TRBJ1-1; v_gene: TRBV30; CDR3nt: TGTGCCTGCCACAGGTTTGGAACTGAAGCTTTCTTT; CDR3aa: CACHRFGTEAFF